This TCR beta chain was found in a study of blood T cell repertoires in COVID-19. Across the study: Material from acute and convalescent COVID-19 was sourced from the United States, Italy and Spain.

This clone was observed a few times. Using immunoSEQ multiplex PCR, the repertoire was profiled, and TCRdb retains in-frame clones only, with some absent. The sample consists of more than 65,000 clones, about 73% of them appearing once. J lost 7 bases, V lost 8 bases, and 12 bases had no gene match. This CDR3 has 14 amino acids. Germline V gene data show CDR1 as ENHRY and CDR2 as SYGVKD. Sequencing input: peripheral blood. The TCR sequence derives from a woman in her sixties or seventies with acute or convalescent COVID-19. V is TRBV10-3 and J is TRBJ1-1; 8 bases map to TRBD1. The CDR3 protein is CAIRITGGRDEAFF. The CDR3 region has the DNA TGTGCCATCCGGATTACAGGGGGACGTGATGAAGCTTTCTTT.